These 10 T cell receptor beta chains came from one sample sequenced in a study of response to subunit inactivated influenza vaccine. TCRdb called the RT-PCR reads again in MiXCR, with one record for every CDR3 protein. The profile shows fewer than 700,000 distinct CDR3 sequences, approximately 12% of them singletons. The starting material was PBMCs from blood, obtained roughly 48 days after vaccination. All receptors come from a man in his forties or fifties who received an inactivated influenza vaccine.

The V gene is TRBV11-2, the J gene TRBJ2-5; TRBD2 matches 7 bases. Germline assignment: CDR1 SGHAT and CDR2 FQNNGV. This CDR3 spans 18 amino acids. After removal of 2 bases from V and 2 bases from J, the junction contained 14 bases not matched to a gene. The CDR3 region has the DNA TGTGCCAGCAGCTTATGGTCCCGGTCCGGGGGGAGTCAAGAGACCCAGTACTTC. Translated: CASSLWSRSGGSQETQYF.

The CDR3 here is CASSLGVLAGYTGELFF. The CDR3 bases are TGTGCCAGCAGCTTAGGGGTACTAGCGGGCTACACCGGGGAGCTGTTTTTT. The V gene is TRBV7-2, the J gene TRBJ2-2; 9 nucleotides agree with TRBD2. V was clipped by 1 base and J by 3 bases; unmatched bases: 6. The germline CDR1 and CDR2 sequences are SGHTA and FQGNSA. There are 17 residues in the CDR3. Together with reference TRBV7-2 and TRBJ2-2, the CDR3 gives the full variable domain: GAGVSQSPSNKVTEKGKDVELRCDPISGHTALYWYRQSLGQGLEFLIYFQGNSAPDKSGLPSDRFSAERTGGSVSTLTIQRTQQEDSAVYLCASSLGVLAGYTGELFFGEGSRLTVL.

This clonotype was found a few times. This rearrangement joins TRBV4-3 to TRBJ2-6; D gene ambiguous. Germline V lookup: CDR1 LGHNA, CDR2 YSLEER. The CDR3 covers 14 residues. V was shortened by 1 base and J by 4 bases, with 5 bases between the two germline ends. For the CDR3, the DNA is TGCGCCAGCAGCCAAGTAGAGGGGGCCAACGTCCTGACTTTC. Its protein is CASSQVEGANVLTF.

This clonotype occurred a few times. The J gene is TRBJ2-3, the V gene TRBV7-9; D call uncertain. Germline assignment: CDR1 SEHNR and CDR2 FQNEAQ (reference sequence). V gave up 3 bases and J gave up 0 bases, with 13 bases separating them. The length of the CDR3 is 16 residues. CDR3 nucleotides: TGTGCCAGCAGCTTTCCAATACACCCTAGCACAGATACGCAGTATTTT. Its translation: CASSFPIHPSTDTQYF.

This clonotype has at least ten counts. The V and J genes are TRBV12-3 or TRBV12-4 and TRBJ2-5; D call uncertain. This CDR3 is 14 amino acids long. Trimming removed 2 bases at V and 3 bases at J, with 10 bases between. This chain's CDR3 is CASSLTGAEETQYF. The CDR3 DNA is TGTGCCAGCAGTTTAACTGGAGCAGAAGAGACCCAGTACTTC.

J is TRBJ1-6 and V is TRBV20-1; D remains ambiguous. V was clipped by 5 bases and J by 7 bases, with 12 bases between them. Germline loops: CDR1 DFQATT, CDR2 SNEGSKA (reference sequence). The length of the CDR3 is 13 residues. CDR3 protein: CSAPQEPNSPLHF. CDR3 in DNA: TGCAGTGCTCCTCAGGAGCCGAATTCACCCCTCCACTTT.

This clonotype has a count of ten or more. One end of the junction does not line up with germline, which may come from a read error. V and J are TRBV4-3 and TRBJ2-1; 10 nucleotides align to TRBD2. Germline CDR1 is LGHNA and CDR2 is YSLEER. The CDR3 covers 15 residues. CDR3 bases: TGTGCCAGCAGCCAAGGACTAGCGGCCTACAATGAGCAGTTCTTC. Its protein product is CASSQGLAAYNEQFF.

This clonotype was seen many times. V gene TRBV12-3 or TRBV12-4 combines with J gene TRBJ2-5; D is possibly TRBD1 (6 bases). The V end lost 7 bases, the J end lost 5 bases, and 17 bases lay between the germline ends. This CDR3 is 14 amino acids long. The CDR3 DNA sequence: TGTGCCAGCACCCTACAGGGATTCTCGGAGACCCAGTACTTC. It codes for CASTLQGFSETQYF.

This clonotype was recorded at least ten times. J is TRBJ2-1 and V is TRBV6-1, with D maybe TRBD2 (7 bases). Germline V gene sequence: CDR1 MNHNS, CDR2 SASEGT. V was clipped by 6 bases and J by 3 bases, with 15 bases between them. The CDR3 has 15 residues. The chain's CDR3 is CASSPTGGFYNEQFF. CDR3 DNA: TGTGCCAGCAGCCCGACGGGGGGCTTCTACAATGAGCAGTTCTTC.

The table lists this clonotype with many counts. The V call is TRBV29-1, the J call TRBJ2-3, with D unresolved. The CDR3 totals 14 residues. Germline lookup yields CDR1 SQVTM and CDR2 ANQGSEA. Trimming removed 5 bases from V and 0 bases from J, with 12 bases in between. CDR3 region: CSVRSGPSTDTQYF. The CDR3 DNA is TGCAGCGTTCGTTCCGGACCTAGCACAGATACGCAGTATTTT.